The 9 T cell receptor beta chains in this list originate from one sample, sequenced in a study of CD8+CD57+ T cells in acquired aplastic anemia. Previously, flow cytometry had revealed CD8+CD57+ cell expansion in the patients chosen for sequencing. Genomic DNA templated the TCR beta VDJ and CDR3 profiling. TCRdb reanalysed the reads using MiXCR and keeps one entry per CDR3 protein. The repertoire holds under 500,000 distinct CDR3 sequences, with around 33% as singletons. The sequencing input was sorted CD4+, CD8+, or CD8+CD57+ T cells (not recorded which) from PBMCs. Source of these receptors: a human donor with aplastic anemia.

This clonotype turned up a few times. The chain links TRBV7-9 to TRBJ1-1, with no clear D. Trimming removed 11 bases at V and 4 bases at J, with 11 bases between. Per germline, CDR1 SEHNR and CDR2 FQNEAQ (reference sequence). CDR3 length equals 11 residues. The CDR3: CAVRVGTEAFF. As DNA, the CDR3 is TGTGCCGTAAGGGTCGGCACTGAAGCTTTCTTT.

The genes are TRBV3-1 and TRBJ2-2; D is ambiguous. The ends were cut back, 3 bases at V and 0 bases at J, with 8 bases in the middle. CDR3 length equals 15 residues. From germline, CDR1 is LGHDT and CDR2 YNNKEL (reference sequence). The CDR3 protein is CASSQYPTNTGELFF. In nucleotides, the CDR3 is TGTGCCAGCAGCCAGTATCCCACGAACACCGGGGAGCTGTTTTTT.

V is TRBV30 and J is TRBJ1-3, with D possibly being TRBD1 (5 bases). This CDR3 has 13 amino acids. Trimming stripped 0 bases from V and 3 bases from J, with 6 bases between. The germline V gene encodes CDR1 GTSNPN and CDR2 SVGIG (reference sequence). In nucleotides, the CDR3 is TGTGCCTGGAGTGTACAGGTTGGAAACACCATATATTTT. Encoded protein: CAWSVQVGNTIYF.

The chain employs TRBV12-3 or TRBV12-4 and TRBJ2-2; 8 nucleotides match TRBD2. The CDR3 extends over 16 amino acids. J lost 5 bases, V lost 6 bases, and 11 bases had no gene match. The CDR3 loop is CASSLPGGAGTGELFF. CDR3 DNA: TGTGCCAGCAGCCTACCCGGGGGGGCGGGTACCGGGGAGCTGTTTTTT.

The chain uses TRBV10-3 and TRBJ2-2, with D maybe TRBD1 (5 bases). The CDR3 contains 14 residues. Germline V gene data show CDR1 as ENHRY and CDR2 as SYGVKD. Trimming stripped 7 bases from V and 0 bases from J, with 9 bases between. In DNA form, the CDR3 reads TGTGCCATCAAGGGGCAGGCGAACACCGGGGAGCTGTTTTTT. Its protein is CAIKGQANTGELFF.

This clonotype has a single count. A much larger clone differs by one base, so this may be a read error. The CDR3 nucleotides read TGTGCTAGCAGCCAAGGCAGGGGTGGTGAGACCCAGTACTTC. Amino acid sequence: CASSQGRGGETQYF. The chain couples TRBV7-7 to TRBJ2-5, with a tentative D call TRBD1 (6 bases). Germline CDR1 SSHAT, CDR2 FNYEAQ (reference sequence). The CDR3 has 14 residues.

Worth noting for this clonotype: The junction departs from the called germline gene at one end, perhaps through a read error. The chain uses TRBV10-3 and TRBJ2-3; D not certain. This CDR3 contains 13 residues. In germline, CDR1 is ENHRY, CDR2 SYGVKD. CDR3 sequence (DNA): TGTGCCATCCGTGATAGCCTCACAGATACGCAGTATTTT. It translates to CAIRDSLTDTQYF.

This clonotype was counted many times. V gene TRBV24-1 combines with J gene TRBJ2-3; D might be TRBD2 (6 bases). The germline V gene has CDR1 KGHDR and CDR2 SFDVKD. V gave up 3 bases and J gave up 2 bases, with 14 bases separating them. This CDR3 region has 16 residues. For the CDR3, the DNA is TGTGCCACCAGTGATAGGGCTAGCGCGTACACAGATACGCAGTATTTT. It encodes CATSDRASAYTDTQYF.

This clonotype was counted only a few times. One junction end does not reproduce the germline sequence, and a read error may be involved. This chain connects TRBV11-1 to TRBJ1-6; possibly TRBD1 for D (5 bases). This CDR3 has 17 residues. Looked up from germline, CDR1 is SGHAT and CDR2 is FQDESV (reference sequence). DNA of the CDR3: TGTGCCAGCAGCTTATATACCCAGGGACGGGGTAATTCACCCCCCCACTTT. This gives the protein CASSLYTQGRGNSPPHF.